The sequence of this TCR beta chain was determined in a study of early T cells in non-severe SARS-CoV-2 infection. Turning to the study itself: Chains were not paired, and sequencing was done on bulk RNA from unsorted whole blood.

J gave up 0 bases and V 4 bases, and 4 bases lay outside the gene matches. The CDR3 sequence is 16 residues long. From germline, CDR1 is SGHDT and CDR2 YYEEEE. Worth noting for this clonotype: The antigen is undetermined.

Molecules of cDNA were individually given unique molecular identifiers that were attached to them. TCRdb passed the 5' RACE reads through MiXCR, listing each CDR3 protein once. The sample has around 88,000 distinct CDR3 sequences, around an eighth seen once. Overall study results and limits: Matches to VDJdb favored anti-spike CD8 responses and missed private and CD4 specificities.

This chain connects TRBV5-6 to TRBJ2-1; 10 bases are shared with TRBD2. This receptor was obtained from an adult who was a healthcare worker with PCR-confirmed SARS-CoV-2 infection or an uninfected control (not recorded which). Sequencing was carried out using whole blood. CDR3 nucleotides: TGTGCCAGCAGCATCTTAGCGGGAGGCTCCTACAATGAGCAGTTCTTC. Its protein product is CASSILAGGSYNEQFF.